This T cell receptor beta chain originates from a study of cytomegalovirus exposure and HLA in healthy donors. The PCR was carried out with 60 Vbeta primers and 13 Jbeta primers. Profiled with immunoSEQ multiplex PCR; TCRdb holds only in-frame clones, not every one. Altogether around 150,000 clones are present, just under 65% being singletons, with the ten largest covering roughly 6.8%. CDR3 length: 15 residues. CDR1 SGHRS and CDR2 YFSETQ come from the germline V gene. With V trimmed by 4 bases and J by 0 bases, 3 bases remained unmatched. Study-level results: Donors were assumed by presence/absence analyses to have roughly uniform sequencing depth.

About this clone itself: Its antigen is not identified.

The receptor's source is a woman between 55 and 75 years old in good health and CMV-seropositive. The V gene is TRBV5-1, the J gene TRBJ2-1; TRBD2 matches 8 bases. Sequenced material: PBMCs. CDR3 protein: CASSPLAASYNEQFF. CDR3 coding DNA: TGCGCCAGCAGCCCACTAGCGGCCTCCTACAATGAGCAGTTCTTC.